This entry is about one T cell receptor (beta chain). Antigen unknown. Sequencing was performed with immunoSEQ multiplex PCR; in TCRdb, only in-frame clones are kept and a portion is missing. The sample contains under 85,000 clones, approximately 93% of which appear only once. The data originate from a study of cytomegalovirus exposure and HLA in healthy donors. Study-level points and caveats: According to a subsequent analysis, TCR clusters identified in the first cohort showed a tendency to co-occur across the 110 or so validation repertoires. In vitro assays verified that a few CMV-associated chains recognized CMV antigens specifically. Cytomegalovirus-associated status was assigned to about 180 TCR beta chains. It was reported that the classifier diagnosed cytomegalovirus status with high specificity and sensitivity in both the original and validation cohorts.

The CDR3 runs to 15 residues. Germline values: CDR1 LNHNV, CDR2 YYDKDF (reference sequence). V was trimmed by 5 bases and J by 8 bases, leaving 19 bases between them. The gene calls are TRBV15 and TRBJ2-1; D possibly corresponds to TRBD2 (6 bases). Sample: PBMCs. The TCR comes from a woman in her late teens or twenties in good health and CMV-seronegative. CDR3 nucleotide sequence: TGTGCCACCAGCCGCCGGTCCGGGAGTCTAGATGAGCAGTTCTTC. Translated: CATSRRSGSLDEQFF.